The T cell receptor beta chain under discussion was sequenced for a study of blood T cell repertoires in COVID-19 (dated by TCRdb to the early 2020s). Regarding the research as a whole: The collaborator samples originated in the United States, Italy and Spain and spanned the acute and convalescent phases of COVID-19. The repertoires were made available in a free public database intended to serve as a resource for research on the immune response to SARS-CoV-2. Subjects who had been exposed to COVID-19, were actively infected with it, or had recovered from it provided the deeply sampled blood TCRbeta repertoires that made up the dataset. The prospective study material was composed of cDNA or gDNA derived from T cells, B-cell-depleted T cells, or PBMCs. HLA class I and class II types, where available, came from metadata supplied by the sample provider rather than from assay-based typing. Sample metadata almost always included a de-identified subject ID, COVID-19 status, age in years and sex. The samples were drawn from two sources: the first 160 participants of the ongoing ImmuneRACE study, and 1,254 subjects contributed by 6 global collaborators.

Participants in the prospective study were enrolled through a virtual design, were aged about 18 to 89 years, and lived in approximately 25 United States geographic areas. Cohort assignment in the prospective study relied on participant-reported clinical history from a screening survey and a study questionnaire. Recovered participants in ImmuneRACE Cohort 3 were defined as having two consecutive negative NP/OP PCR tests, clearance from a healthcare professional, or resolution of symptoms. In the prospective study, mobile phlebotomists collected whole blood, serum and a nasopharyngeal or oropharyngeal swab from each participant. Prospective study participants could optionally give additional blood draws and questionnaires over an approximately 2-month period. Prospective study blood samples were shipped either frozen or at room temperature before DNA extraction. TCRbeta CDR3 regions were amplified from genomic DNA using the immunoSEQ Assay, a bias-controlled multiplex PCR. The study's own analysis went as follows. The number of nucleated cells in each sample was estimated from the amplification of reference gene primers within the assay. Sequence reads were collapsed and filtered to measure the absolute abundance of every unique TCRbeta CDR3 rearrangement. For each sample, productive Simpson clonality was calculated by taking the square root of Simpson's diversity index across productive rearrangements. The table comes from immuneACCESS by way of TCRdb, which keeps in-frame sequences with V and J called. Part of the clones is missing from these tables; in studies checked, under half for an unresolved V gene and the rest for unknown reasons. Clone size and the V and J calls come from that table; the DNA yielded D and trimming. For this sample there are about 220,000 clones; 82% appear just once. Approximately 3.6% of the sample rests with the top ten.

What the research found in general, with its limitations: How much clinical and demographic metadata was included differed by source and by participant, and the metadata was provided uncurated.

A remark on this clone: What antigen it recognizes has not been identified. Per-nucleotide qualities are absent, and no much larger clonotype sits a single base away.

The CDR3 has 15 amino acids, counting the end cysteine and phenylalanine. Solely the CDR3 DNA is kept, with 45 bases framed from the first base. V was cut back by 0 bases and J by 3 bases, leaving a gap of 13 bases between them. CDR1 SGHRS and CDR2 YFSETQ were looked up in the germline V gene. The sample taken for sequencing was PBMCs or T cells enriched from blood (not recorded which). The sequence derives from a woman aged 55-69 years who had recovered from COVID-19. This receptor chain uses TRBV5-1 and TRBJ2-7; TRBD1 is a weak D gene call, 5 bases matching. The encoded CDR3 is CASSLAPTAYYEQYF. The DNA is TGCGCCAGCAGCTTGGCCCCGACAGCCTACTACGAGCAGTACTTC.